A single sample gave rise to the 28 T cell receptor beta chains below, sequenced in a study of blood T cell repertoires in COVID-19. The assay was immunoSEQ multiplex PCR, and TCRdb's table has in-frame clones only and misses some. This sample has 250,000 to 300,000 clones, with roughly 86% found just once. Sequencing was done on a sample of PBMCs or T cells enriched from blood (not recorded which). These receptor sequences come from a woman aged 30 to 39 who had recovered from COVID-19.

The V gene is TRBV7-8, the J gene TRBJ1-2; the D gene is possibly TRBD1 (6 bases). V was trimmed by 0 bases and J by 4 bases, leaving 9 bases between them. The CDR3 totals 14 residues. Germline CDR1 is SGHVS and CDR2 is FQNEAQ. In nucleotides, the CDR3 is TGTGCCAGCAGCTTAGCGGAGGACAGCTATGGCTACACCTTC. As protein: CASSLAEDSYGYTF.

This clone has a single count. The rearrangement joins TRBV28 to TRBJ1-2; 10 positions match TRBD1. The germline gives CDR1 MDHEN, CDR2 SYDVKM. The CDR3 spans 14 residues. J gave up 0 bases and V 6 bases, and 1 base lay outside the gene matches. The CDR3 is CASRGQGANYGYTF. The DNA for the CDR3 is TGTGCCAGCAGAGGACAGGGGGCTAACTATGGCTACACCTTC.

With regard to this clone: This sample includes further DNA sequences coding for the same CDR3. This sequence joins TRBV5-1 and TRBJ1-2, with D possibly matching TRBD1 (6 bases). The CDR3 has 13 amino acids. Germline CDR1 SGHRS, CDR2 YFSETQ. V was trimmed by 0 bases and J by 5 bases, leaving 8 bases between them. CDR3 region: CASSLDRVYGYTF. The DNA for the CDR3 is TGCGCCAGCAGCTTGGACAGGGTATATGGCTACACCTTC. Looking up the rest from reference TRBV5-1 and TRBJ1-2 gives the full variable domain: KAGVTQTPRYLIKTRGQQVTLSCSPISGHRSVSWYQQTPGQGLQFLFEYFSETQRNKGNFPGRFSGRQFSNSRSEMNVSTLELGDSALYLCASSLDRVYGYTFGSGTRLTVV.

This clone was counted a single time. This chain connects TRBV5-6 to TRBJ2-1; 10 bases are shared with TRBD2. This CDR3 contains 15 residues. Germline CDR1 is SGHDT and CDR2 is YYEEEE. Losses at the gene ends were 4 bases for V and 6 bases for J; bases not matched to a gene: 7. The CDR3 loop reads CASSPGTSASNEQFF. DNA for the CDR3: TGTGCCAGCAGCCCGGGGACTAGCGCCTCCAATGAGCAGTTCTTC.

The V gene is TRBV5-6, the J gene TRBJ1-2; the D gene is possibly TRBD1 (5 bases). Trimming took off 0 bases at V and 4 bases at J, with 16 bases between the two ends. Germline V CDR1 and CDR2: SGHDT, YYEEEE. The CDR3 loop spans 16 amino acids. The CDR3 DNA reads TGTGCCAGCAGCTTGGATATTGTACAGGACCTCTATGGCTACACCTTC. Translating it yields CASSLDIVQDLYGYTF.

This clone has only one observation. The chain is built from TRBV27 and TRBJ2-6; D gene unclear. The germline V and J ends were trimmed by 3 bases and 0 bases, with 9 bases remaining between them. In germline, CDR1 is MNHEY, CDR2 SMNVEV (reference sequence). This CDR3 comprises 16 residues. CDR3 sequence reads: CASSFAGSSGANVLTF. The CDR3 coding sequence is TGTGCCAGCAGTTTTGCAGGTAGCTCTGGGGCCAACGTCCTGACTTTC.

The V and J genes are TRBV5-4 and TRBJ2-5; 8 bases fit TRBD2. CDR1 SGHNT and CDR2 YYREEE come from the germline V gene (reference sequence). The V and J ends lost 4 bases and 4 bases, in that order; junction bases with no gene match: 6. The CDR3 has 14 residues. CDR3 bases: TGTGCCAGCAGCAAGGGACTAGAGGCAGAGACCCAGTACTTC. Its protein is CASSKGLEAETQYF. Full variable domain (rest looked up from reference TRBV5-4 and TRBJ2-5): ETGVTQSPTHLIKTRGQQVTLRCSSQSGHNTVSWYQQALGQGPQFIFQYYREEENGRGNFPPRFSGLQFPNYSSELNVNALELDDSALYLCASSKGLEAETQYFGPGTRLLVL.

This chain uses TRBV5-1 with TRBJ1-1; tentative D call: TRBD1 (6 bases). From germline, CDR1 is SGHRS and CDR2 YFSETQ. This CDR3 spans 17 amino acids. V was clipped by 2 bases and J by 2 bases, with 19 bases between them. The CDR3 spells CASSFFSPQGYNTEAFF. As DNA, the CDR3 is TGCGCCAGCAGCTTTTTTTCCCCACAGGGATATAACACTGAAGCTTTCTTT.

The chain recombines TRBV7-6 with TRBJ2-7; the D gene is possibly TRBD1 (6 bases). Germline V lookup: CDR1 SGHVS, CDR2 FNYEAQ. The CDR3 contains 17 residues. Trimming removed 1 base from V and 2 bases from J, with 18 bases in between. In nucleotides, the CDR3 is TGTGCCAGCAGCTTAGAGGGGGACCACACCGGCCCCTACGAGCAGTACTTC. Translated: CASSLEGDHTGPYEQYF. Filled out from reference TRBV7-6 and TRBJ2-7, the complete variable domain reads GAGVSQSPRYKVTKRGQDVALRCDPISGHVSLYWYRQALGQGPEFLTYFNYEAQQDKSGLPNDRFSAERPEGSISTLTIQRTEQRDSAMYRCASSLEGDHTGPYEQYFGPGTRLTVT.

The chain links TRBV10-3 to TRBJ1-1; D is possibly TRBD1 (5 bases). V lost 3 bases and J lost 8, with 10 bases in between. Germline assignment: CDR1 ENHRY and CDR2 SYGVKD. The CDR3 is 12 amino acids. Here the CDR3 reads CAISDNRHEAFF. CDR3 sequence (DNA): TGTGCCATCAGTGATAACAGGCACGAAGCTTTCTTT.

The rearrangement joins TRBV3-1 (or the pseudogene TRBV3-2) to TRBJ1-6; TRBD1 is a possible D gene (5 bases). This CDR3 contains 16 residues. The V gene lost 1 base and the J gene lost 10 bases, with 17 bases spanning the gap. Germline V lookup: CDR1 LGHDT, CDR2 YNNKEL (reference sequence). Here the CDR3 reads CASSQGDEGRRSPLHF. CDR3 nucleotide sequence: TGTGCCAGCAGCCAAGGCGACGAGGGGAGGAGATCACCCCTCCACTTT.

This clone showed up just once. Other DNA sequences of this sample code for an identical CDR3. The chain has TRBV18 and TRBJ2-7; the D gene is possibly TRBD1 (5 bases). The V end lost 4 bases, the J end lost 6 bases, and 22 bases lay between the germline ends. Germline V gene lookup returns CDR1 KGHSH and CDR2 LQKENI. This CDR3 spans 16 amino acids. CDR3 amino acids: CASSQSLGSSRGEQYF. CDR3 bases: TGTGCCAGCTCACAGAGCTTAGGGTCTTCAAGGGGCGAGCAGTACTTC.

The rearrangement joins TRBV7-8 to TRBJ2-2; D call uncertain. V lost 1 base to trimming and J lost 3 bases, with 9 bases between them. Germline V CDR1 and CDR2: SGHVS, FQNEAQ. There are 15 residues in the CDR3. CDR3 nucleotide sequence: TGTGCCAGCAGCTTAGGTAGTACGCACACCGGGGAGCTGTTTTTT. It is translated as CASSLGSTHTGELFF.

CDR3 in DNA: TGTGCCGTACAGGGGGCCTTGAACACTGAAGCTTTCTTT. Amino acids: CAVQGALNTEAFF. The V call is TRBV6-5, the J call TRBJ1-1; TRBD1 matches 9 bases. The ends lost 11 bases at V and 0 bases at J; junction bases unmatched: 4. The CDR3 spans 13 residues. The germline V gene encodes CDR1 MNHEY and CDR2 SVGAGI.

CDR3 in amino acids: CASSPLDRMSPLHF. CDR3 coding DNA: TGTGCCAGCTCACCATTGGACAGGATGTCACCCCTCCACTTT. This chain connects TRBV18 to TRBJ1-6; the match to TRBD1 covers 7 bases. This CDR3 region has 14 residues. With V trimmed by 2 bases and J by 10 bases, 5 bases remained unmatched. From germline, CDR1 is KGHSH and CDR2 LQKENI. Based on the CDR3 plus reference TRBV18 and TRBJ1-6, the full variable domain is NAGVMQNPRHLVRRRGQEARLRCSPMKGHSHVYWYRQLPEEGLKFMVYLQKENIIDESGMPKERFSAEFPKEGPSILRIQQVVRGDSAAYFCASSPLDRMSPLHFGNGTRLTVT.

J is TRBJ1-5 and V is TRBV19, with unresolved D. Germline assignment: CDR1 LNHDA and CDR2 SQIVND (reference sequence). The CDR3 spans 12 residues. The V and J ends lost 6 bases and 4 bases respectively, with 7 bases between them. The CDR3 DNA sequence: TGTGCCAGTAGACTGTGGAATCAGCCCCAGCATTTT. It encodes CASRLWNQPQHF.

The rearrangement uses TRBV3-1 (or the pseudogene TRBV3-2) and TRBJ2-7, with a tentative D call TRBD1 (6 bases). Looked up from germline, CDR1 is LGHDT and CDR2 is YNNKEL (reference sequence). CDR3 length: 17 residues. V dropped 1 base and J dropped 4 bases, with 20 bases sitting between them. DNA of the CDR3: TGTGCCAGCAGCCAAGCCTGGAGGCACAGGGATCGATACGAGCAGTACTTC. As protein: CASSQAWRHRDRYEQYF.

The genes are TRBV5-6 and TRBJ1-1, with D possibly TRBD1 on 5 matching bases. Looked up from germline, CDR1 is SGHDT and CDR2 is YYEEEE. V was shortened by 4 bases and J by 5 bases, with 12 bases between the two germline ends. CDR3 size: 13 residues. DNA of the CDR3: TGTGCCAGCAGCCATTGGGGGAGGACTGAAGCTTTCTTT. This gives the protein CASSHWGRTEAFF.

Of note for this clone: The junction and the germline gene differ at one end; a read error may be behind it. This chain links TRBV7-2 with TRBJ2-6; D is possibly TRBD1 (6 bases). CDR3 length equals 16 residues. Germline CDR1 and CDR2: SGHTA and FQGNSA. In DNA, the CDR3 is TGTGCCAGCAGCCCGAGGGGCAGGGGTGGGACCAACGTCCTGACTTTC. This translates into CASSPRGRGGTNVLTF.

This clone has a single count. This chain uses TRBV12-3 or TRBV12-4 with TRBJ1-2; 8 bases fit TRBD1. Trimming cost V 8 bases and J 3 bases; bases outside gene matches: 5. CDR3 size: 13 residues. The CDR3 here is CASGLTGDYGYTF. The DNA for the CDR3 is TGTGCCAGCGGCCTGACAGGGGACTATGGCTACACCTTC.

The chain employs TRBV19 and TRBJ1-1; 7 bases line up with TRBD1. The V segment lost 4 bases and the J segment 1 base; nucleotides outside the gene matches: 24. Germline V CDR1 and CDR2: LNHDA, SQIVND (reference sequence). The CDR3 loop spans 21 amino acids. The CDR3 is CASSNDFRHFLGTAGNTEAFF. CDR3 sequence (DNA): TGTGCCAGTAGTAACGATTTTCGTCATTTTCTCGGGACAGCGGGGAACACTGAAGCTTTCTTT.

The CDR3 sequence: CASSLVPLAGGTDTQYF. CDR3 coding DNA: TGCGCCAGCAGCTTGGTACCACTAGCGGGAGGCACAGATACGCAGTATTTT. V is TRBV5-1 and J is TRBJ2-3; 11 bases match TRBD2. The junction had 4 bases not matched to a gene; V was cut back by 0 bases and J by 1 base. The germline gives CDR1 SGHRS, CDR2 YFSETQ. This CDR3 is built from 17 residues.

The rearrangement joins TRBV4-1 to TRBJ2-7, with 10 bases aligning to TRBD2. V trimming: 1 base; J trimming: 7 bases; junction bases outside the gene matches: 7. This CDR3 contains 15 residues. The V gene's germline CDR1 is MGHRA and CDR2 YSYEKL. CDR3 region: CASSQALAGEREQYF. The CDR3 bases are TGCGCCAGCAGCCAAGCGCTAGCGGGAGAAAGGGAGCAGTACTTC.

The J gene is TRBJ2-2, the V gene TRBV11-3; TRBD1 might be the D (7 bases). V lost 2 bases and J 0 bases, leaving 19 bases between the germline ends. CDR3 length: 19 residues. Germline V lookup: CDR1 SGHNT, CDR2 YENEEA. The CDR3 DNA reads as TGTGCCAGCAGCTTATACTTTCTGCGGGACAGATCGAACACCGGGGAGCTGTTTTTT. Its protein is CASSLYFLRDRSNTGELFF.

The sample holds a few counts of this clone. The chain uses TRBV9 and TRBJ2-1, with D maybe TRBD2 (5 bases). The germline V and J ends were trimmed by 0 bases and 7 bases, with 11 bases remaining between them. Per the germline V gene, CDR1 is SGDLS and CDR2 is YYNGEE. CDR3 size: 14 residues. CDR3 sequence reads: CASSVGRTPNEQFF. The CDR3 DNA sequence: TGTGCCAGCAGCGTAGGGAGGACTCCGAATGAGCAGTTCTTC.

V gene TRBV13 combines with J gene TRBJ2-3; no clear D gene. The CDR3 sequence is 11 residues long. The V end was cut by 2 bases, the J end by 8 bases, with 5 bases between. Germline V gene lookup returns CDR1 PRHDT and CDR2 FYEKMQ (reference sequence). In nucleotides, the CDR3 is TGTGCCAGCAGCTTAACGGGTACGCAGTATTTT. It yields the protein CASSLTGTQYF.

This rearrangement joins TRBV9 to TRBJ2-1; D possibly corresponds to TRBD2 (5 bases). This CDR3 is built from 15 residues. Trimming took 0 bases from V and 4 from J, leaving 11 bases between them. The V gene's germline CDR1 is SGDLS and CDR2 YYNGEE. CDR3 in amino acids: CASSVGAGLYNEQFF. Written as DNA, the CDR3 is TGTGCCAGCAGCGTAGGTGCGGGTTTATACAATGAGCAGTTCTTC.

The V call is TRBV2, the J call TRBJ2-1; TRBD2 matches at 7 bases. V was clipped by 5 bases and J by 10 bases; unmatched bases: 5. Germline V gives CDR1 SNHLY, CDR2 FYNNEI. The CDR3 runs to 12 residues. In nucleotides, the CDR3 is TGTGCCAGCAGTTCTTGGGGGGGGGAGCAGTTCTTC. Encoded protein: CASSSWGGEQFF.